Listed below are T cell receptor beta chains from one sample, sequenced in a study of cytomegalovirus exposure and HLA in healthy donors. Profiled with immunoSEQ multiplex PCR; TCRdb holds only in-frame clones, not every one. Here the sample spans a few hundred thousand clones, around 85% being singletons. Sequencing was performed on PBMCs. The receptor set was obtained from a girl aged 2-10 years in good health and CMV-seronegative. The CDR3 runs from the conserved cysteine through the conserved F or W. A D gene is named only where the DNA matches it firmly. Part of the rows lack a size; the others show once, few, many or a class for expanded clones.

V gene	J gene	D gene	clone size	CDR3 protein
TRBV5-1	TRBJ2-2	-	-	CASSLWGDTGELFF
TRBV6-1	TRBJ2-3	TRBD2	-	CAVQLAGTDTQYF
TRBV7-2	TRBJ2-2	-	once	CASRPYINTGELFF
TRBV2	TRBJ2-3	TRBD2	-	CASSDSGRGSTDTQYF
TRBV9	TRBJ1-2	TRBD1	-	CASRGQGVRGYTF
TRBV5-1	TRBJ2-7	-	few	CASSVNRDHEQYF
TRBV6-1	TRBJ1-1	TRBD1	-	CASRADRGGTEAFF
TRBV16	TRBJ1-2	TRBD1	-	CASSQRPTGTNGYTF
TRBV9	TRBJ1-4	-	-	CASSGDGSNEKLFF
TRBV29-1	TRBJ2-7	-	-	CSVSSGSYEQYF
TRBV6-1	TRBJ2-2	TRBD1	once	CASSGRDRTTNTGELFF
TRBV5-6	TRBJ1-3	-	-	CASSTGRGNTIYF
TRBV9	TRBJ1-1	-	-	CASSPPGNTEAFF
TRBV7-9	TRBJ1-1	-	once	CASSPRTVNTEAFF
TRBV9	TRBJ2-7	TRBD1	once	CASSPTGSVYEQYF
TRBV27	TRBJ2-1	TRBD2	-	CASSFWRAGVYNEQFF
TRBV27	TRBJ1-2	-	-	CASSGGNGYTF
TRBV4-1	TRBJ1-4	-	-	CASSQLDSPANEKLFF
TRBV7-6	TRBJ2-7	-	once	CASSHTVSYEQYF
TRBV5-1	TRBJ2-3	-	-	CASSGGEIDTQYF
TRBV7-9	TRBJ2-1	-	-	CASSVQALSHNEQFF
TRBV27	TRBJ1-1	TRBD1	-	CASSFRTGINTEAFF
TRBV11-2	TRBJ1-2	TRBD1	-	CASSLSWDRGDYGYTF